This T cell receptor beta chain was retrieved from a study of T-cell reconstitution after alpha-beta-depleted transplantation in children. CDR1 is SGHTA, CDR2 FQGNSA, per germline. V was pared by 6 bases and J by 4 bases, with 15 bases between. The CDR3 length is 14 residues. Unique molecular identifiers were incorporated into the prepared TCRbeta library. TCRdb reprocessed the PCR reads with MiXCR, giving one entry per CDR3 protein. The data show approximately 630,000 distinct CDR3 sequences, less than 15% seen once. Study results and limitations: Two months or so post-transplant, alpha-beta T cells reportedly derived from several hundred expanded graft clones.

A few counts support this clonotype. Its matching antigen is unknown. This sample comprised PBMCs, obtained before TCRalphabeta/CD19-depleted stem cell transplant. The rearrangement links TRBV7-2 to TRBJ1-1; D is uncertain. The clonotype originates from a girl aged 2 to 9 with congenital amegakaryocytic thrombocytopenia, due to receive a stem cell transplant. CDR3: CASSPVLTATEAFF. The CDR3 DNA reads TGTGCCAGCAGTCCCGTGCTGACGGCCACTGAAGCTTTCTTT.